The 27 T cell receptor beta chains given below trace back to one sample, sequenced in a study of T-cell reconstitution after alpha-beta-depleted transplantation in children. Unique molecular identifiers were incorporated into the prepared TCRbeta library. TCRdb itself ran the PCR reads through MiXCR, one entry per CDR3 protein. The sample contains some 840,000 distinct CDR3 sequences, less than 20% of which appear only once. The source was PBMCs, mostly from graft donor cells, collected 360 days after TCRalphabeta/CD19-depleted stem cell transplant. These receptor sequences come from a male patient between 10 and 17 years old who had a stem cell transplant for acute lymphoblastic leukemia, so the T cells may come from the graft donor.

This rearrangement joins TRBV5-5 to TRBJ2-5; D is unresolved. Trimming removed 5 bases at V and 5 bases at J, with 16 bases between. Germline loops: CDR1 SGHKS, CDR2 YYEKEE (reference sequence). The CDR3 runs to 14 residues. The DNA for the CDR3 is TGTGCCAGCAGGTTGACGGTTTGGAAGGAGACCCAGTACTTC. Translated: CASRLTVWKETQYF.

CDR3 sequence reads: CASSLRYSYNEQFF. The CDR3 DNA sequence: TGCGCCAGCAGCTTGAGGTACTCCTACAATGAGCAGTTCTTC. The chain is built from TRBV5-1 and TRBJ2-1; D gene unclear. Trimming cost V 1 base and J 0 bases, with 5 bases left between them. CDR1 and CDR2 (germline): SGHRS, YFSETQ. This CDR3 is built from 14 residues.

This clonotype was detected once. The V call is TRBV29-1, the J call TRBJ1-3; D is ambiguous. The CDR3 is made up of 14 amino acids. V shed 3 bases and J shed 0 bases, with 9 bases lying between them. Germline-derived CDR1 and CDR2 are SQVTM and ANQGSEA. The CDR3 nucleotides are TGCAGCGTTGATCCCCAGACCTCTGGAAACACCATATATTTT. This translates into CSVDPQTSGNTIYF.

The DNA of the CDR3 is TGCAGTCCGACGACAGATTCCTACGAGCAGTACTTC. It translates to CSPTTDSYEQYF. This chain joins TRBV20-1 and TRBJ2-7; D might be TRBD1 (5 bases). CDR1 DFQATT and CDR2 SNEGSKA come from the germline V gene (reference sequence). The CDR3 is made up of 12 amino acids. Trimming removed 8 bases from V and 1 base from J, with 12 bases in between.

J is TRBJ2-3 and V is TRBV20-1; D possibly corresponds to TRBD1 (6 bases). Trimming took off 7 bases at V and 0 bases at J, with 23 bases between the two ends. Germline lookup yields CDR1 DFQATT and CDR2 SNEGSKA (reference sequence). The CDR3 length is 17 residues. The CDR3 DNA sequence: TGCAGTGGCTGCGTCGAGGACAGACAGTTGAGCACAGATACGCAGTATTTT. Translating it yields CSGCVEDRQLSTDTQYF.

The chain uses TRBV20-1 and TRBJ2-5; 13 bases map to TRBD2. This CDR3 contains 15 residues. Per the germline V gene, CDR1 is DFQATT and CDR2 is SNEGSKA (reference sequence). With 8 bases clipped from V and 5 bases from J, the junction kept 11 bases outside the gene matches. The CDR3 spells CSPQDKTSGRETQYF. In DNA, the CDR3 is TGCAGTCCCCAGGATAAGACTAGCGGGAGGGAGACCCAGTACTTC.

This clonotype has a handful of counts. The chain has TRBV20-1 and TRBJ1-4; no firm D call. Germline CDR1 reads DFQATT; CDR2 reads SNEGSKA (reference sequence). The CDR3 runs to 14 residues. Trimming took off 5 bases at V and 8 bases at J, with 18 bases between the two ends. The CDR3 nucleotides are TGCAGTGCTTCAGACGGTCCATTAGGAGAAAAACTGTTTTTT. Translated, it gives CSASDGPLGEKLFF.

There are many counts of this clonotype. The V and J genes are TRBV5-1 and TRBJ2-2; D unclear. The germline CDR1 and CDR2 sequences are SGHRS and YFSETQ. V dropped 3 bases and J dropped 3 bases, with 3 bases sitting between them. CDR3 length: 12 residues. This CDR3 is CASSSDTGELFF. The CDR3 coding sequence is TGCGCCAGCAGCTCGGACACCGGGGAGCTGTTTTTT.

A few counts support this clonotype. The CDR3 spells CASSQGRMSSYEQYF. The CDR3 DNA reads TGCGCCAGCAGCCAAGGGCGGATGAGCTCCTACGAGCAGTACTTC. The V call is TRBV4-1, the J call TRBJ2-7; D is ambiguous. The CDR3 is made up of 15 amino acids. CDR1 is MGHRA, CDR2 YSYEKL, per germline. Deletions cut 1 base from V and 0 bases from J, with 10 bases between.

This clonotype occurred a few times. This chain links TRBV9 with TRBJ2-1, with D maybe TRBD2 (5 bases). V lost 0 bases to trimming and J lost 7 bases, with 14 bases between them. Germline assignment: CDR1 SGDLS and CDR2 YYNGEE. The CDR3 contains 15 residues. CDR3 amino acids: CASSVGPSWENEQFF. The CDR3 DNA is TGTGCCAGCAGCGTAGGGCCCTCGTGGGAGAATGAGCAGTTCTTC.

The chain carries TRBV30 and TRBJ2-2, with a possible D match to TRBD2 (6 bases). The CDR3 extends over 13 amino acids. Germline V CDR1 and CDR2: GTSNPN, SVGIG (reference sequence). Trimming took off 7 bases at V and 6 bases at J, with 15 bases between the two ends. CDR3 sequence reads: CALSRDLAGELFF. The CDR3 DNA reads TGTGCCTTGTCCCGGGACTTGGCCGGGGAGCTGTTTTTT.

The J gene is TRBJ2-5, the V gene TRBV20-1; the D gene is possibly TRBD2 (5 bases). CDR1 and CDR2 (germline): DFQATT, SNEGSKA (reference sequence). With 1 base removed from V and 7 bases from J, the gap between germline ends came to 13 bases. The CDR3 extends over 13 amino acids. This CDR3 is CSARAAGFWTQYF. The CDR3 DNA follows: TGCAGTGCTAGAGCCGCGGGTTTCTGGACCCAGTACTTC.

The sample holds a few counts of this clonotype. The chain couples TRBV29-1 to TRBJ2-7; 10 bases are a match to TRBD2. Trimming cost V 5 bases and J 3 bases; bases outside gene matches: 7. There are 14 residues in the CDR3. Per the germline V gene, CDR1 is SQVTM and CDR2 is ANQGSEA. The CDR3 coding sequence is TGCAGCGTTTCTGGGGCTAGCGGGAGCTACGAGCAGTACTTC. Residues: CSVSGASGSYEQYF.

The V gene is TRBV5-1, the J gene TRBJ2-7; no firm D call. The V end lost 4 bases, the J end lost 2 bases, and 10 bases lay between the germline ends. The CDR3 length is 13 residues. Germline-derived CDR1 and CDR2 are SGHRS and YFSETQ. CDR3 amino acids: CASSPDTAYEQYF. The CDR3 nucleotides read TGCGCCAGCAGCCCTGACACGGCCTACGAGCAGTACTTC. Based on the CDR3 plus reference TRBV5-1 and TRBJ2-7, the full variable domain is KAGVTQTPRYLIKTRGQQVTLSCSPISGHRSVSWYQQTPGQGLQFLFEYFSETQRNKGNFPGRFSGRQFSNSRSEMNVSTLELGDSALYLCASSPDTAYEQYFGPGTRLTVT.

This clonotype was detected ten times or more. The chain links TRBV12-3 or TRBV12-4 to TRBJ2-7; no clear D. Trimming left V 1 base short and J 4 bases short, with 11 bases between. CDR3 size: 14 residues. Here the CDR3 DNA reads TGTGCCAGCAGTTTAGAGCCCTGGCAATACGAGCAGTACTTC. Protein product: CASSLEPWQYEQYF.

This clonotype was seen many times. The rearrangement uses TRBV12-3 or TRBV12-4 and TRBJ2-1; 10 nucleotides align to TRBD1. The CDR3 totals 15 residues. V gave up 6 bases and J gave up 8 bases; unmatched junction bases: 10. The CDR3 region has the DNA TGTGCCAGCAGCCTTTGGACAGGGGGGTGGGATGAGCAGTTCTTC. It translates to CASSLWTGGWDEQFF.

The rearrangement joins TRBV18 to TRBJ2-5; the D is unclear. Trimming stripped 3 bases from V and 3 bases from J, with 11 bases between. Per the germline V gene, CDR1 is KGHSH and CDR2 is LQKENI. This CDR3 region has 14 residues. As DNA, the CDR3 is TGTGCCAGCTCACCCTCCGTCGAAGAAGAGACCCAGTACTTC. This codes for CASSPSVEEETQYF.

The rearrangement links TRBV7-3 to TRBJ2-7; D gene unclear. Trimming left V 4 bases short and J 7 bases short, with 14 bases between. The CDR3 has 13 residues. The germline V gene encodes CDR1 SGHTA and CDR2 FQGTGA. CDR3 bases: TGTGCCAGCAGCTCCTCCGACCCTGAAGAGCAGTACTTC. It yields the protein CASSSSDPEEQYF.

The chain joins TRBV14 to TRBJ1-1, with a possible D match to TRBD1 (5 bases). Between the trimmed V and J ends, which lost 1 base and 7 bases, there was a span of 13 bases. Germline V lookup: CDR1 SGHDN, CDR2 FVKESK. CDR3 size: 14 residues. Here the CDR3 DNA reads TGTGCCAGCAGCCAAGGTTCCGGGACTTTTGAAGCTTTCTTT. Translation gives CASSQGSGTFEAFF. The entire variable domain, with the rest obtained from reference TRBV14 and TRBJ1-1, is as follows: EAGVTQFPSHSVIEKGQTVTLRCDPISGHDNLYWYRRVMGKEIKFLLHFVKESKQDESGMPNNRFLAERTGGTYSTLKVQPAELEDSGVYFCASSQGSGTFEAFFGQGTRLTVV.

This chain joins TRBV12-3 or TRBV12-4 and TRBJ1-5; D gene unclear. Trimming took off 0 bases at V and 10 bases at J, with 10 bases between the two ends. This CDR3 comprises 13 residues. The CDR3 loop is CASSLADSPPQHF. DNA of the CDR3: TGTGCCAGCAGTTTAGCTGATTCCCCACCCCAGCATTTT.

This clonotype was seen more than once but under ten times. The rearrangement uses TRBV7-3 and TRBJ2-7, with a weak D call TRBD2 (6 bases). With 6 bases removed from V and 2 bases from J, the gap between germline ends came to 14 bases. Per the germline V gene, CDR1 is SGHTA and CDR2 is FQGTGA. The CDR3 contains 14 residues. The CDR3 loop reads CASSPWRGPYEQYF. The CDR3 DNA follows: TGTGCCAGCAGTCCATGGAGGGGACCCTACGAGCAGTACTTC.

This clonotype was detected ten times or more. The chain recombines TRBV21-1 with TRBJ2-7; the table names TRBD1, a call not compared with the DNA. TRBV21-1 represents a pseudogene. The CDR3 length is 16 residues. The CDR3 is CASSKAGHPRAYEQYF. The CDR3 region has the DNA TGTGCCAGCAGCAAAGCGGGACATCCACGGGCCTACGAGCAGTACTTC.

This clonotype was seen repeatedly, ten times or more. The chain is built from TRBV3-1 and TRBJ1-5; TRBD1 matches at 7 bases. Germline-derived CDR1 and CDR2 are LGHDT and YNNKEL (reference sequence). Trimming took 4 bases from V and 7 from J; bases not matched to a gene: 7. This CDR3 is 14 amino acids long. The CDR3 here is CASSLRQGRQPQHF. DNA of the CDR3: TGTGCCAGCAGCCTGCGACAGGGAAGGCAGCCCCAGCATTTT.

This clonotype occurred a few times. The chain combines TRBV12-3 or TRBV12-4 with TRBJ2-1, with 7 positions matching TRBD1. The CDR3 totals 14 residues. The trim removed 4 bases at V and 12 bases at J, leaving 12 bases unmatched. CDR3 amino acids: CASSSPDRAMVQFF. The CDR3 DNA is TGTGCCAGCAGTTCCCCTGACAGGGCCATGGTGCAGTTCTTC.

This clonotype was recorded at least ten times. J is TRBJ2-5 and V is TRBV25-1, with 7 nucleotides matching TRBD2. CDR1 MGHDK and CDR2 SYGVNS come from the germline V gene. The CDR3 totals 14 residues. The V and J ends lost 7 bases and 4 bases, in that order; junction bases with no gene match: 9. The CDR3 is CASNMGGVRETQYF. The DNA of the CDR3 is TGTGCCAGCAACATGGGGGGGGTTCGAGAGACCCAGTACTTC.

This clonotype has just a few counts. This rearrangement joins TRBV7-8 to TRBJ2-7; D possibly corresponds to TRBD2 (5 bases). Trimming took off 5 bases at V and 1 base at J, with 12 bases between the two ends. Germline V gene lookup returns CDR1 SGHVS and CDR2 FQNEAQ. The CDR3 is made up of 14 amino acids. The CDR3 here is CASSPPSGSYEQYF. The CDR3 DNA follows: TGTGCCAGCAGCCCACCCAGCGGTTCCTACGAGCAGTACTTC.

There are a few counts of this clonotype. The rearrangement uses TRBV14 and TRBJ2-1; D gene ambiguous. CDR3 length: 12 residues. Per the germline V gene, CDR1 is SGHDN and CDR2 is FVKESK. The V end was cut by 4 bases, the J end by 13 bases, with 14 bases between. The CDR3 region is CASSRAIPPQFF. In DNA form, the CDR3 reads TGTGCCAGCAGCCGCGCCATTCCTCCCCAGTTCTTC.